The 9 T cell receptor beta chains given below trace back to one sample, sequenced in a study of T cells in Graves' hyperthyroidism and ophthalmopathy. TCR beta CDR3 sequences were amplified from RNA transcripts. HTBI primers were used for first-round RT-PCR of the TCR CDR3. TCRdb used MiXCR to reprocess the multiplex PCR reads, holding one entry per CDR3 protein. The table has hundreds of thousands of distinct CDR3 sequences, roughly a third seen once. Sequenced material: blood. The receptors originated from a woman aged 40 to 50 with Graves' hyperthyroidism.

The chain joins TRBV27 to TRBJ1-2, with 9 bases lining up with TRBD1. This CDR3 contains 14 residues. The J segment lost 4 bases and the V segment lost 5 bases, leaving 5 bases of the junction unmatched. Germline loops: CDR1 MNHEY, CDR2 SMNVEV (reference sequence). DNA of the CDR3: TGTGCCAGCAGTCCACTACAGGGGGCCTATGGCTACACCTTC. Residues: CASSPLQGAYGYTF.

On this clonotype itself: With a much larger clone just one base away, this may be a read error. CDR3 sequence: CASRGGSGANVPTF. The CDR3 nucleotides are TGTGCCAGCAGGGGGGGCTCTGGGGCCAACGTCCCGACTTTC. The V gene is TRBV7-2, the J gene TRBJ2-6; D tentatively reads TRBD1 or TRBD2 (6 bases each). Germline assignment: CDR1 SGHTA and CDR2 FQGNSA. The CDR3 runs to 14 residues.

About this clonotype: Being one base from a much bigger clone, this may be a read error. The chain links TRBV20-1 to TRBJ2-5, with D perhaps being TRBD1 or TRBD2 (6 bases each). The V end was cut by 5 bases, the J end by 5 bases, with 21 bases between. This CDR3 region has 15 residues. Germline CDR1 DFQATT, CDR2 SNEGSKA (reference sequence). The CDR3 protein is CSAGLNGRGGETQYF. The DNA of the CDR3 is TGCAGTGCTGGTTTGAATGGCAGGGGAGGCGAGACCCAGTACTTC.

The chain uses TRBV29-1 and TRBJ2-2; D ambiguous. Germline V gene sequence: CDR1 SQVTM, CDR2 ANQGSEA. V gave up 1 base and J gave up 7 bases, with 19 bases separating them. The CDR3 totals 16 residues. The CDR3 DNA sequence: TGCAGCGTTGAAGGCCGGCCGGCGAGCCAAGGCGGGGAGCTGTTTTTT. Its translation: CSVEGRPASQGGELFF.

The chain links TRBV12-3 or TRBV12-4 to TRBJ1-2, with D unresolved. Trimming shortened V by 5 bases and J by 0 bases, and 10 bases separated the two germline ends. The CDR3 is made up of 14 amino acids. The CDR3, as DNA: TGTGCCAGCAGTCTCTTTGGGGCTAACTATGGCTACACCTTC. Protein sequence: CASSLFGANYGYTF.

This clonotype occurred many times. The chain links TRBV14 to TRBJ1-1; possibly TRBD1 for D (5 bases). The CDR3 spans 15 residues. The V end was cut by 6 bases, the J end by 3 bases, with 17 bases between. Germline V gene sequence: CDR1 SGHDN, CDR2 FVKESK. The CDR3 reads CASRSNQGEDTEAFF. CDR3 nucleotide sequence: TGTGCCAGCAGGTCGAACCAGGGAGAGGACACTGAAGCTTTCTTT.

The chain recombines TRBV24-1 with TRBJ1-5, with 8 bases aligning to TRBD1. CDR1 KGHDR and CDR2 SFDVKD come from the germline V gene. The CDR3 is made up of 14 amino acids. After removal of 4 bases from V and 7 bases from J, the junction contained 5 bases not matched to a gene. The CDR3 is CATSEGQGGQPQHF. As DNA, the CDR3 is TGTGCCACCAGTGAAGGACAGGGCGGGCAGCCCCAGCATTTT.

The rearrangement uses TRBV6-1 and TRBJ2-5; 9 bases map to TRBD1. This CDR3 region has 15 residues. The germline V gene encodes CDR1 MNHNS and CDR2 SASEGT. V lost 5 bases to trimming and J lost 4 bases; unmatched junction nucleotides: 8. The CDR3 DNA sequence: TGTGCCAGCAGTTACGAACAGGGGGCTCGAGAGACCCAGTACTTC. It yields the protein CASSYEQGARETQYF.

This clonotype appeared many times. The rearrangement links TRBV7-2 to TRBJ2-5; D unclear. Germline V gene lookup returns CDR1 SGHTA and CDR2 FQGNSA. This CDR3 region has 15 residues. Trimming took 5 bases from V and 0 from J, leaving 13 bases between them. The CDR3 bases are TGTGCCAGCAGCCACGCCCGATGGTACCAAGAGACCCAGTACTTC. Translated: CASSHARWYQETQYF.